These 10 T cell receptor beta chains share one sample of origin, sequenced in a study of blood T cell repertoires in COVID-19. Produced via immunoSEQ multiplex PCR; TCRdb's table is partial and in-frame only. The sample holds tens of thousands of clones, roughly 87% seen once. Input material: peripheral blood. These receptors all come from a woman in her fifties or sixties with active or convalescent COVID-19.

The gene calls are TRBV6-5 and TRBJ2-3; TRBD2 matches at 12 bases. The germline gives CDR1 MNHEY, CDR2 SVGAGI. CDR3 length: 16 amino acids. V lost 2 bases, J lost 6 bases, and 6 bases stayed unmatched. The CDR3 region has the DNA TGTGCCAGCAGTTACAAGCTAGCGGGGGGGCCGGATACGCAGTATTTT. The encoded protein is CASSYKLAGGPDTQYF.

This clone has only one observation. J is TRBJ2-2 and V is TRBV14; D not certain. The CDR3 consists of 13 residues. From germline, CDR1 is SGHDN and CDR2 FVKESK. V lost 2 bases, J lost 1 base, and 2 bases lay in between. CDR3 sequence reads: CASSQLNTGELFF. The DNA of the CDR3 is TGTGCCAGCAGCCAACTGAACACCGGGGAGCTGTTTTTT.

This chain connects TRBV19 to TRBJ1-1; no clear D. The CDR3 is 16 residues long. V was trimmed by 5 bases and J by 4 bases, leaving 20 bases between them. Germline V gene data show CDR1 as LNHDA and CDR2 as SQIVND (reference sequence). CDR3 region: CASSPRGRGTATEAFF. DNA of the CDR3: TGTGCCAGTAGTCCCCGGGGTCGGGGTACGGCCACTGAAGCTTTCTTT.

The CDR3 nucleotides read TGTGCCAGCAGCGAGAGACAGGGGCCCCAAGAGACCCAGTACTTC. Residues: CASSERQGPQETQYF. This chain joins TRBV3-1 (or the pseudogene TRBV3-2) and TRBJ2-5, with 8 positions matching TRBD1. CDR3 size: 15 residues. Germline values: CDR1 LGHDT, CDR2 YNNKEL (reference sequence). V gave up 5 bases and J gave up 1 base; unmatched junction bases: 6.

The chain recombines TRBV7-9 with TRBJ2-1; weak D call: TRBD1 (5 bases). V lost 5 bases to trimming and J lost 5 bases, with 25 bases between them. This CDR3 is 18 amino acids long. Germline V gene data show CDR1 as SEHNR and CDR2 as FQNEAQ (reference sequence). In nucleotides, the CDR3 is TGTGCCAGCAGCCCTAGAGTAGTCAGGGTCTATGGGGACAATGAGCAGTTCTTC. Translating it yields CASSPRVVRVYGDNEQFF.

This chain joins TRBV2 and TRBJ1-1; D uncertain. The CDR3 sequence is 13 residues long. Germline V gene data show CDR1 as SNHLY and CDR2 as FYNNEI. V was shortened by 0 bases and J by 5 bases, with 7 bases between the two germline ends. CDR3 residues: CASSEARWTEAFF. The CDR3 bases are TGTGCCAGCAGTGAAGCGCGGTGGACTGAAGCTTTCTTT. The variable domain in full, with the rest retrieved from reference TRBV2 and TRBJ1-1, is EPEVTQTPSHQVTQMGQEVILRCVPISNHLYFYWYRQILGQKVEFLVSFYNNEISEKSEIFDDQFSVERPDGSNFTLKIRSTKLEDSAMYFCASSEARWTEAFFGQGTRLTVV.

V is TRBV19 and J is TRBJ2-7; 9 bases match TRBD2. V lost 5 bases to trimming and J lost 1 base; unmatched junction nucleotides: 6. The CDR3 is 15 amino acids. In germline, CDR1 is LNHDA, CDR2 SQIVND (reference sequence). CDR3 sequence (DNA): TGTGCCAGTAGTTCAGCGGGGGGAGGTTCCTACGAGCAGTACTTC. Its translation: CASSSAGGGSYEQYF.

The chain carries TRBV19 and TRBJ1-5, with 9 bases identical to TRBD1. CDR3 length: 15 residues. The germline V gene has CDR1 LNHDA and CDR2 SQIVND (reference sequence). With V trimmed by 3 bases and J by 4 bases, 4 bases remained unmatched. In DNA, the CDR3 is TGTGCCAGTAGTATTGGACAGGGGAGAAATCAGCCCCAGCATTTT. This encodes CASSIGQGRNQPQHF.

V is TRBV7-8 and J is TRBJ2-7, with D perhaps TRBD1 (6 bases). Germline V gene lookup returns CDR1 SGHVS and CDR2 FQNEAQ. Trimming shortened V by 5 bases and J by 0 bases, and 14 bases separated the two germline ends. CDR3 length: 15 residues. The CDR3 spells CASSPRTESSYEQYF. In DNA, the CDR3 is TGTGCCAGCAGCCCCCGGACAGAGAGCTCCTACGAGCAGTACTTC. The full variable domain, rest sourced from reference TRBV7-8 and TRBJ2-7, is GAGVSQSPRYKVAKRGQDVALRCDPISGHVSLFWYQQALGQGPEFLTYFQNEAQLDKSGLPSDRFFAERPEGSVSTLKIQRTQQEDSAVYLCASSPRTESSYEQYFGPGTRLTVT.

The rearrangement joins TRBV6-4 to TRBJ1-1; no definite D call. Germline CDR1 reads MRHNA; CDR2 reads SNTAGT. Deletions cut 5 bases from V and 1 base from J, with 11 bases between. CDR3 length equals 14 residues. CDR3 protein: CASSPRSGNTEAFF. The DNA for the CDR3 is TGTGCCAGCAGTCCCCGGTCGGGGAACACTGAAGCTTTCTTT.